These T cell receptor beta chains were read from a single sample in a study of cytomegalovirus exposure and HLA in healthy donors. Clones were read by immunoSEQ multiplex PCR, and TCRdb kept only the in-frame ones, dropping some. The data show about 170,000 clones, with around 77% seen just once and around 3.2% held by the top ten. Specimen: PBMCs. Every receptor here comes from a female donor in good health and CMV-seronegative. CDR3s include the opening cysteine and the closing phenylalanine or tryptophan. A D gene is named only where the DNA matches it firmly. A row's size may be missing; if present it is once, few, many or a size class.

clone_size	j_call	v_call	d_call	cdr3_nt	cdr3_aa
once	TRBJ1-6	TRBV7-2	-	TGTGCCAGCAGCTTAGCCTCCCGACAGAATTCACCCCTCCACTTT	CASSLASRQNSPLHF
-	TRBJ1-2	TRBV27	-	TGTGCCAGCAGTTTAGGCATCCCACGGGGGGGGAATGGCTACACCTTC	CASSLGIPRGGNGYTF
-	TRBJ1-4	TRBV7-9	-	TGTGCCAGCAGCTTCGGGGATGAAAAACTGTTTTTT	CASSFGDEKLFF
-	TRBJ2-2	TRBV5-1	-	TGCGCCAGCAGCTTGGAAGGGGGAATCGGGGAGCTGTTTTTT	CASSLEGGIGELFF
few	TRBJ2-7	TRBV28	-	TGTGCCAGCAGCTCAGGGGTCCACGAGCAGTACTTC	CASSSGVHEQYF
-	TRBJ1-2	TRBV4-3	-	TGCGCCAGCAGCAGAGGAGCTAACTATGGCTACACCTTC	CASSRGANYGYTF
-	TRBJ1-1	TRBV5-5	-	TGTGCCAGCAGCTTTAACTCGCAGGGCACTGAAGCTTTCTTT	CASSFNSQGTEAFF
-	TRBJ2-1	TRBV15	TRBD2	TGTGCCACCAGCAAGGACGCGGGGGGGGCAGATGAGCAGTTCTTC	CATSKDAGGADEQFF
-	TRBJ1-1	TRBV18	TRBD1	TGTGCCAGCTCACCAGGGACAGGGCCCACTGAAGCTTTCTTT	CASSPGTGPTEAFF
-	TRBJ2-1	TRBV7-8	TRBD2	TGTGCCAGCAGCCCGCTAGTCGGGGGGAAAAATGAGCAGTTCTTC	CASSPLVGGKNEQFF
-	TRBJ2-7	TRBV27	-	TGTGCCAGCAGTTCAGGGTTAGCCTACGAGCAGTACTTC	CASSSGLAYEQYF
-	TRBJ2-7	TRBV28	-	TGTGCCAGCAGTTTACCCACGGGGAGTCCTACGTACGAGCAGTACTTC	CASSLPTGSPTYEQYF
once	TRBJ2-7	TRBV10-3	-	TGTGCCATCAGTGAAATTTTTAAGCAGTACTTC	CAISEIFKQYF
-	TRBJ1-5	TRBV5-6	-	TGTGCCAGCAGCGAAATCAGGGGTTTTAATCAGCCCCAGCATTTT	CASSEIRGFNQPQHF
-	TRBJ1-4	TRBV5-1	TRBD1	TGCGCCAGCAGCACCAATACAGGGGGGCGAGGGGAAAAACTGTTTTTT	CASSTNTGGRGEKLFF
-	TRBJ1-1	TRBV7-8	-	TGTGCCAGCAGCGAAGACAGGAGGTCTGAAGCTTTCTTT	CASSEDRRSEAFF
-	TRBJ1-1	TRBV4-1	TRBD1	TGCGCCAGCAGCCAAGAAGGTGGGACAGGGGGGGAAGCTTTCTTT	CASSQEGGTGGEAFF
-	TRBJ1-5	TRBV15	-	TGTGCCACCAGCAGGGCCCTTGATAGCAATCAGCCCCAGCATTTT	CATSRALDSNQPQHF
-	TRBJ2-5	TRBV10-1	TRBD2	TGCGCCAGCAGTGAACGCGGGAGGGCCAGGGAGACCCAGTACTTC	CASSERGRARETQYF
-	TRBJ2-7	TRBV4-1	-	TGCGCCAGCAGCCAAGACCCATCGTCAGGGGCCTCCTACGAGCAGTACTTC	CASSQDPSSGASYEQYF
-	TRBJ2-3	TRBV5-6	-	TGTGCCAGCAGCTTGGCGGGGAGTGCAGATACGCAGTATTTT	CASSLAGSADTQYF
few	TRBJ1-1	TRBV12-5	TRBD1	TGTGCTAGTGGTCCAGGGGGCATCAAAGAAGCTTTCTTT	CASGPGGIKEAFF
-	TRBJ2-2	TRBV19	-	TGTGCCAGTAGTATACAGGGGTTGGCGAACACCGGGGAGCTGTTTTTT	CASSIQGLANTGELFF
few	TRBJ2-7	TRBV28	TRBD1	TGTGCCAGCATCGGACAGGGTGGTTCCGACGAGCAGTACTTC	CASIGQGGSDEQYF
-	TRBJ1-2	TRBV27	-	TGTGCCAGCAGTTTAGGTCCGCGGTTTGGCTACACCTTC	CASSLGPRFGYTF
-	TRBJ2-2	TRBV7-9	TRBD1	TGTGCCAGCAGCTTCGGGACAGCGAACACCGGGGAGCTGTTTTTT	CASSFGTANTGELFF
-	TRBJ2-1	TRBV5-1	-	TGCGCCAGCACGGGGAATGAGCAGTTCTTC	CASTGNEQFF
-	TRBJ2-3	TRBV9	TRBD2	TGTGCCAGCAGCGTAGGGCTAGCGGAGGGCACAGATACGCAGTATTTT	CASSVGLAEGTDTQYF
-	TRBJ2-1	TRBV5-4	TRBD2	TGTGCCAGCAGCTTGGCCGCTAGCGGGAGCAATGAGCAGTTCTTC	CASSLAASGSNEQFF
-	TRBJ2-3	TRBV29-1	-	TGCAGCGTTGAAGATTTTAGGGGTACGCAGTATTTT	CSVEDFRGTQYF
few	TRBJ1-1	TRBV6-6	-	TGTGCCAGCACCCCTGGGACAAGGAGGACGAACACTGAAGCTTTCTTT	CASTPGTRRTNTEAFF
-	TRBJ1-1	TRBV29-1	-	TGCAGCGTTGGAAGCCATGGGAACACTGAAGCTTTCTTT	CSVGSHGNTEAFF
-	TRBJ1-1	TRBV5-4	TRBD1	TGTGCCAGCAGCTTGGGGGGACAGTTGAACACTGAAGCTTTCTTT	CASSLGGQLNTEAFF
-	TRBJ2-3	TRBV7-6	TRBD2	TGTGCCAGCAGCCCCAATCCAGGAGCGGGAGCGATAGATACGCAGTATTTT	CASSPNPGAGAIDTQYF
-	TRBJ1-5	TRBV5-5	TRBD1	TGTGCCAGCAGCCCTGGACAGGGCAAGGGTCAGCCCCAGCATTTT	CASSPGQGKGQPQHF
once	TRBJ2-5	TRBV7-6	-	TGTGCCAGCAGCTTAGGGGGGGGCGGTGAGACCCAGTACTTC	CASSLGGGGETQYF
many	TRBJ2-7	TRBV7-6	-	TGTGCCAGCAGCTTGATGGCGGGGGCTTCCTACGAGCAGTACTTC	CASSLMAGASYEQYF
-	TRBJ2-3	TRBV27	-	TGTGCCAGCAGTTTATCGGCAGGGTCAGATACGCAGTATTTT	CASSLSAGSDTQYF
-	TRBJ2-2	TRBV7-2	-	TGTGCCAGCAGCGCCACAAGCTCGAGGGCGGACACCGGGGAGCTGTTTTTT	CASSATSSRADTGELFF
-	TRBJ1-2	TRBV28	-	TGTGCCAGCAGTTTGGGGCAGGGAGGGTACACCTTC	CASSLGQGGYTF
few	TRBJ2-1	TRBV18	TRBD1	TGTGCCAGCTCAGAGAGACTCCGGGGACAGGGTGAGAATGAGCAGTTCTTC	CASSERLRGQGENEQFF
-	TRBJ1-6	TRBV27	-	TGTGCCAGCAGCTTCCGGCAGGCCAATAATTCACCCCTCCACTTT	CASSFRQANNSPLHF
-	TRBJ2-5	TRBV28	TRBD1	TGTGCCAGCAGTTTCGACAGGGGGGAGACCCAGTACTTC	CASSFDRGETQYF
-	TRBJ2-5	TRBV5-1	-	TGCGCCAGCACCATGATGCGAGGCCGCCAAGAGACCCAGTACTTC	CASTMMRGRQETQYF
-	TRBJ2-3	TRBV28	TRBD1	TGTGCCAGCGGGGACAGTACGCAGTATTTT	CASGDSTQYF